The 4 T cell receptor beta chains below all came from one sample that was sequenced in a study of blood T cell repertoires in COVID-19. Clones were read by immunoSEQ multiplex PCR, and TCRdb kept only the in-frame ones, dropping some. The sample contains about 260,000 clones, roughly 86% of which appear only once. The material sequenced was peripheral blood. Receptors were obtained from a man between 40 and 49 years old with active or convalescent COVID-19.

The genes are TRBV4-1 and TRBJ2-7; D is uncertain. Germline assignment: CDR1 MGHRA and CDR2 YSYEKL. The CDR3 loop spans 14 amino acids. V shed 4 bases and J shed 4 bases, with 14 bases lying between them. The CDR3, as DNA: TGCGCCAGCAGCCTTGGTCTAGACGGATACGAGCAGTACTTC. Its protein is CASSLGLDGYEQYF.

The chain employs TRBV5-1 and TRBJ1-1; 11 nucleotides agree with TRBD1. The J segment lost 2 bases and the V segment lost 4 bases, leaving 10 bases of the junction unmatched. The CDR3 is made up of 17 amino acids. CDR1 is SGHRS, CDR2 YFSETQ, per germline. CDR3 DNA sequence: TGCGCCAGCAGCCACCAGCCAGGGACAGGGGGTAACACTGAAGCTTTCTTT. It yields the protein CASSHQPGTGGNTEAFF.

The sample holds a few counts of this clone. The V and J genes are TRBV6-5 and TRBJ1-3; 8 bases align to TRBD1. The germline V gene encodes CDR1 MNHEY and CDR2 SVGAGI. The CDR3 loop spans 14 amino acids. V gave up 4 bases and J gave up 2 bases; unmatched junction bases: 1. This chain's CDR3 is CASSWGQAGNTIYF. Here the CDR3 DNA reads TGTGCCAGCAGTTGGGGACAGGCTGGAAACACCATATATTTT.

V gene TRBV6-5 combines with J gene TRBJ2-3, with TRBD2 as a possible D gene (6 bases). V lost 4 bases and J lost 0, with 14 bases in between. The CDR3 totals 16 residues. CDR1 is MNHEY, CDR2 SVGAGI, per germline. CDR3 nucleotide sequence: TGTGCCAGCAGTTCCTCGGCGGGGACTAGCACAGATACGCAGTATTTT. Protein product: CASSSSAGTSTDTQYF.